The 25 T cell receptor beta chains below all came from one sample that was sequenced in a study of CD8+ T cells in alopecia areata. cDNA serving as the sequencing template came from extracted, reverse transcribed RNA. Sequencing used immunoSEQ multiplex PCR; TCRdb keeps in-frame clones, though not all of them. This repertoire shows 150,000 to 190,000 clones, more than 45% found once; its top ten account for approximately 20%. The sample was CD8+ T cells sorted from blood, taken at week 0. The receptors come from a human donor with alopecia areata.

This CDR3 is CSVLGPLDNEQFF. The CDR3 bases are TGCAGCGTCCTCGGCCCCTTGGACAATGAGCAGTTCTTC. The chain recombines TRBV29-1 with TRBJ2-1; D call uncertain. Trimming left V 6 bases short and J 5 bases short, with 14 bases between. This CDR3 contains 13 residues. Germline V gene sequence: CDR1 SQVTM, CDR2 ANQGSEA.

This clone is a singleton in its sample. V is TRBV13 and J is TRBJ2-5; D might be TRBD2 (6 bases). Germline-derived CDR1 and CDR2 are PRHDT and FYEKMQ (reference sequence). The CDR3 is made up of 15 amino acids. Deletions cut 5 bases from V and 10 bases from J, with 23 bases between. CDR3: CASSPSGLLAGVQYF. The CDR3 nucleotides read TGTGCCAGCAGCCCCAGCGGGCTACTTGCCGGGGTCCAGTACTTC.

CDR3 DNA: TGTGCCTGGAGTGTGAATGCGGAGGGCCTTCTATGGGGCTACACCTTC. Translating gives CAWSVNAEGLLWGYTF. The chain combines TRBV30 with TRBJ1-2; D unresolved. The CDR3 runs 16 residues. V dropped 0 bases and J dropped 8 bases, with 22 bases sitting between them. The germline V gene has CDR1 GTSNPN and CDR2 SVGIG (reference sequence).

The chain couples TRBV7-9 to TRBJ2-5; D tentatively fits TRBD1 or TRBD2 (5 bases each). Germline V gives CDR1 SEHNR, CDR2 FQNEAQ (reference sequence). The CDR3 is 13 amino acids. V was clipped by 5 bases and J by 5 bases, with 12 bases between them. DNA for the CDR3: TGTGCCAGCAGCCCCCCGGGGACGGAGACCCAGTACTTC. Its translation: CASSPPGTETQYF. Combining the CDR3 with reference TRBV7-9 and TRBJ2-5 gives the whole variable domain DTGVSQNPRHKITKRGQNVTFRCDPISEHNRLYWYRQTLGQGPEFLTYFQNEAQLEKSRLLSDRFSAERPKGSFSTLEIQRTEQGDSAMYLCASSPPGTETQYFGPGTRLLVL.

This chain uses TRBV29-1 with TRBJ2-7, with 8 bases fitting TRBD1. V was clipped by 4 bases and J by 3 bases; unmatched bases: 8. Germline lookup yields CDR1 SQVTM and CDR2 ANQGSEA. This CDR3 spans 14 amino acids. In DNA form, the CDR3 reads TGCAGCGTTGTTGGACAGGGAAGTAACTACGAGCAGTACTTC. Protein sequence: CSVVGQGSNYEQYF.

The chain uses TRBV5-1 and TRBJ1-1, with D unresolved. Germline V CDR1 and CDR2: SGHRS, YFSETQ. V dropped 3 bases and J dropped 3 bases, with 9 bases sitting between them. The CDR3 extends over 13 amino acids. CDR3 sequence (DNA): TGCGCCAGCAGCTCGGATTTTTACACTGAAGCTTTCTTT. It codes for CASSSDFYTEAFF.

The rearrangement joins TRBV27 to TRBJ2-5, with 8 bases matching TRBD2. There are 13 residues in the CDR3. CDR1 is MNHEY and CDR2 is SMNVEV in the germline V gene (reference sequence). V was clipped by 2 bases and J by 5 bases; unmatched bases: 1. The CDR3 coding sequence is TGTGCCAGCAGTTTACGGGGGGGTGAGACCCAGTACTTC. This gives the protein CASSLRGGETQYF.

The rearrangement joins TRBV19 to TRBJ2-1, with D perhaps TRBD1 (6 bases). The V gene's germline CDR1 is LNHDA and CDR2 SQIVND (reference sequence). V was clipped by 3 bases and J by 7 bases, with 13 bases between them. This CDR3 comprises 14 residues. Here the CDR3 reads CASSMVAGVNEQFF. The CDR3 DNA is TGTGCCAGTAGTATGGTGGCAGGGGTTAATGAGCAGTTCTTC. Variable domain in full (rest from reference TRBV19 and TRBJ2-1): DGGITQSPKYLFRKEGQNVTLSCEQNLNHDAMYWYRQDPGQGLRLIYYSQIVNDFQKGDIAEGYSVSREKKESFPLTVTSAQKNPTAFYLCASSMVAGVNEQFFGPGTRLTVL.

V and J are TRBV29-1 and TRBJ1-2; tentative D call: TRBD1 (5 bases). This CDR3 is 13 amino acids long. Between the trimmed V and J ends, which lost 7 bases and 5 bases, there was a span of 17 bases. CDR1 and CDR2 from the germline V gene are SQVTM and ANQGSEA. The CDR3: CSAQGQGGYGYTF. The DNA for the CDR3 is TGCAGCGCCCAAGGGCAGGGAGGGTATGGCTACACCTTC.

This clone was counted a few times. This sample also contains other DNA sequences that code for the same CDR3. The chain carries TRBV29-1 and TRBJ2-3; D not certain. Germline-derived CDR1 and CDR2 are SQVTM and ANQGSEA. CDR3 size: 10 residues. The ends were cut back, 6 bases at V and 4 bases at J, with 5 bases in the middle. CDR3 residues: CSVVADTQYF. The CDR3 DNA is TGCAGCGTCGTGGCAGATACGCAGTATTTT.

This clone was seen more than once but under ten times. The genes are TRBV5-1 and TRBJ2-2, with D possibly matching TRBD2 (6 bases). The CDR3 is 15 residues long. Germline V gives CDR1 SGHRS, CDR2 YFSETQ. Between the trimmed V and J ends, which lost 1 base and 6 bases, there was a span of 13 bases. Here the CDR3 reads CASSLTPTRAGELFF. The CDR3, as DNA: TGCGCCAGCAGCTTGACCCCGACTAGGGCCGGGGAGCTGTTTTTT.

This clone was detected a few times. The CDR3 spells CASSQGIGGTGELFF. The CDR3 region has the DNA TGCGCCAGCAGCCAAGGCATCGGGGGCACCGGGGAGCTGTTTTTT. The chain combines TRBV4-3 with TRBJ2-2; TRBD2 might be the D (6 bases). The CDR3 extends over 15 amino acids. The germline V gene has CDR1 LGHNA and CDR2 YSLEER. Trimming removed 1 base from V and 4 bases from J, with 10 bases in between.

Only a few counts were recorded for this clone. This sequence joins TRBV29-1 and TRBJ2-2; maybe TRBD1 (6 bases). This CDR3 spans 12 amino acids. Trimming removed 7 bases from V and 4 bases from J, with 10 bases in between. In germline, CDR1 is SQVTM, CDR2 ANQGSEA. The CDR3 DNA reads TGCAGCGGGACAGATCCCACCGGGGAGCTGTTTTTT. Its translation is CSGTDPTGELFF.

This clone has more than one count but fewer than ten. The chain links TRBV29-1 to TRBJ1-1; the D gene is possibly TRBD1 (6 bases). CDR3 length: 15 residues. Germline V lookup: CDR1 SQVTM, CDR2 ANQGSEA. Trimming shortened V by 4 bases and J by 0 bases, and 15 bases separated the two germline ends. The CDR3 sequence is CSVVGGGLMNTEAFF. Here the CDR3 DNA reads TGCAGCGTTGTAGGGGGGGGCTTGATGAACACTGAAGCTTTCTTT.

J is TRBJ2-1 and V is TRBV30; D is possibly TRBD1 (5 bases). The V and J ends lost 4 bases and 4 bases respectively, with 17 bases between them. Germline CDR1 and CDR2: GTSNPN and SVGIG (reference sequence). This CDR3 has 15 amino acids. This CDR3 reads CAWTKGLPSYNEQFF. DNA for the CDR3: TGTGCCTGGACCAAGGGGTTACCTTCTTACAATGAGCAGTTCTTC.

J is TRBJ1-4 and V is TRBV9; 8 nucleotides agree with TRBD1. Germline CDR1 is SGDLS and CDR2 is YYNGEE. Trimming at V came to 3 bases and at J to 0 bases, leaving 1 base not matched to a gene. The CDR3 loop spans 15 amino acids. The CDR3, as DNA: TGTGCCAGCAGCGAGACAGGGGCAACTAATGAAAAACTGTTTTTT. Residues: CASSETGATNEKLFF.

V is TRBV30 and J is TRBJ2-1, with D possibly TRBD2 on 5 matching bases. V shed 0 bases and J shed 5 bases, with 17 bases lying between them. CDR1 GTSNPN and CDR2 SVGIG come from the germline V gene (reference sequence). This CDR3 spans 16 amino acids. DNA of the CDR3: TGTGCCTGGAGTGTACCCTCGGGATGGCTGAACAATGAGCAGTTCTTC. It is translated as CAWSVPSGWLNNEQFF. The whole variable domain, filled in from reference TRBV30 and TRBJ2-1, reads SQTIHQWPATLVQPVGSPLSLECTVEGTSNPNLYWYRQAAGRGLQLLFYSVGIGQISSEVPQNLSASRPQDRQFILSSKKLLLSDSGFYLCAWSVPSGWLNNEQFFGPGTRLTVL.

This clone showed up many times. This chain connects TRBV5-1 to TRBJ2-1; 10 bases are shared with TRBD2. The CDR3 is 16 residues long. Trimming removed 0 bases from V and 10 bases from J; junction bases left unmatched: 10. Germline CDR1 is SGHRS and CDR2 is YFSETQ. CDR3 protein: CASSLALAGAAEEQFF. CDR3 DNA sequence: TGCGCCAGCAGCTTGGCGCTAGCGGGGGCCGCAGAAGAGCAGTTCTTC.

The chain recombines TRBV29-1 with TRBJ2-3; D is undetermined. Trimming stripped 4 bases from V and 4 bases from J, with 21 bases between. This CDR3 has 16 amino acids. Germline V gene sequence: CDR1 SQVTM, CDR2 ANQGSEA. This chain's CDR3 is CSVVVSVSSSPDTQYF. The CDR3 DNA follows: TGCAGCGTTGTCGTCTCGGTTAGCTCTTCTCCAGATACGCAGTATTTT.

There are a few counts of this clone. The J gene is TRBJ2-3, the V gene TRBV25-1; 8 bases fit TRBD2. The germline gives CDR1 MGHDK, CDR2 SYGVNS. Trimming removed 6 bases from V and 0 bases from J; junction bases left unmatched: 2. The CDR3 length is 14 residues. This CDR3 is CASSSGGSTDTQYF. CDR3 DNA sequence: TGTGCCAGCAGCAGCGGGGGAAGCACAGATACGCAGTATTTT.

This clone was recorded only once. The sample has other DNA sequences that encode this CDR3 too. This chain uses TRBV29-1 with TRBJ1-1; D unclear. Germline V gene data show CDR1 as SQVTM and CDR2 as ANQGSEA. This CDR3 contains 12 residues. Between the trimmed V and J ends, which lost 4 bases and 1 base, there was a span of 7 bases. The CDR3 here is CSVGTGNTEAFF. The CDR3 DNA sequence: TGCAGCGTTGGAACGGGGAACACTGAAGCTTTCTTT.

This clone has a single count. This chain joins TRBV6-1 and TRBJ2-7, with D maybe TRBD1 (5 bases). CDR3 length: 15 residues. Germline V gene sequence: CDR1 MNHNS, CDR2 SASEGT. Trimming left V 3 bases short and J 5 bases short, with 17 bases between. As DNA, the CDR3 is TGTGCCAGCAGTGATGTGTATGGGGCGGATAACGAGCAGTACTTC. It is translated as CASSDVYGADNEQYF.

The J gene is TRBJ2-6, the V gene TRBV30; D unclear. Looked up from germline, CDR1 is GTSNPN and CDR2 is SVGIG (reference sequence). V lost 3 bases and J 0 bases, leaving 6 bases between the germline ends. The CDR3 length is 14 residues. The CDR3 spells CAWSTSSGANVLTF. CDR3 nucleotides: TGTGCCTGGAGCACGAGCTCTGGGGCCAACGTCCTGACTTTC.

A single count supports this clone. The rearrangement uses TRBV6-5 and TRBJ1-1; D is possibly TRBD1 (6 bases). V lost 4 bases and J 7 bases, leaving 7 bases between the germline ends. The CDR3 extends over 11 amino acids. Germline V gene lookup returns CDR1 MNHEY and CDR2 SVGAGI. This CDR3 is CASSLQGEAFF. As DNA, the CDR3 is TGTGCCAGCAGTTTACAGGGTGAAGCTTTCTTT.

This chain connects TRBV4-3 to TRBJ2-7; 7 nucleotides match TRBD1. CDR3 size: 14 residues. After removal of 4 bases from V and 3 bases from J, the junction contained 6 bases not matched to a gene. Germline assignment: CDR1 LGHNA and CDR2 YSLEER. The chain's CDR3 is CASSLRQGIYEQYF. CDR3 nucleotides: TGCGCCAGCAGCCTTCGACAGGGAATCTACGAGCAGTACTTC.